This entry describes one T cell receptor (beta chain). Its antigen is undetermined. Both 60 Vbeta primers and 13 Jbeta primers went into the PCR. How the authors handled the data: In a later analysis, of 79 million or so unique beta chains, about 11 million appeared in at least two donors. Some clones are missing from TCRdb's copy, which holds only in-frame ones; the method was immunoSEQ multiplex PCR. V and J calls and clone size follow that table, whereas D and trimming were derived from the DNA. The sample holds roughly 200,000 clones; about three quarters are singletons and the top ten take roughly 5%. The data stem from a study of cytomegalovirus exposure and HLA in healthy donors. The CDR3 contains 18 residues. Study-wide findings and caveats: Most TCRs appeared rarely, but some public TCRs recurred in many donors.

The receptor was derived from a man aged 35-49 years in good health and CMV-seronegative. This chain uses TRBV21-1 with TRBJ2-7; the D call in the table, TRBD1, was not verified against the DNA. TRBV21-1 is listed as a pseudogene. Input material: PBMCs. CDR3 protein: CASSKAEEEGTGDHEQYF. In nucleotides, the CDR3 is TGTGCCAGCAGCAAAGCAGAGGAGGAGGGAACAGGGGACCACGAGCAGTACTTC.